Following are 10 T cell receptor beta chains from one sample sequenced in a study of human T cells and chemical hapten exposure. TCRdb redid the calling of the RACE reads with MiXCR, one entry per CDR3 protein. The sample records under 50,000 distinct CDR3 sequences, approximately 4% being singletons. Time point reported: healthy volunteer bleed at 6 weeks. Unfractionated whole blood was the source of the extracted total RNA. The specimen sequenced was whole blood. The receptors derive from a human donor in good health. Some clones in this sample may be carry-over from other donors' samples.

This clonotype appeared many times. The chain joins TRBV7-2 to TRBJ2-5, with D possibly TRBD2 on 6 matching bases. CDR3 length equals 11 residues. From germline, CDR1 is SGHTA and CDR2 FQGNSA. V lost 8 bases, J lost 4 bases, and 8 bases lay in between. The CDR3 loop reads CASAGLETQYF. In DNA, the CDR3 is TGTGCCAGCGCGGGATTAGAGACCCAGTACTTC.

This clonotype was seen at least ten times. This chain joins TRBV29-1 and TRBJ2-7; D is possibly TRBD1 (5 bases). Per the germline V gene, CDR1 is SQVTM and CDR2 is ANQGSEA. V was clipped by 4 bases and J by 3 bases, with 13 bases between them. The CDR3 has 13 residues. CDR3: CSVGGRTNYEQYF. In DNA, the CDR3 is TGCAGCGTTGGGGGCAGAACGAACTACGAGCAGTACTTC.

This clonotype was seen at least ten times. The CDR3 loop is CASTEGTYEQYF. The DNA of the CDR3 is TGTGCCAGCACCGAGGGGACCTACGAGCAGTACTTC. The chain joins TRBV28 to TRBJ2-7; either TRBD1 or TRBD2 may fit D (5 bases each). Germline V gene sequence: CDR1 MDHEN, CDR2 SYDVKM. The CDR3 covers 12 residues. Trimming removed 7 bases from V and 2 bases from J, with 9 bases in between. The entire variable domain, with the rest obtained from reference TRBV28 and TRBJ2-7, is as follows: DVKVTQSSRYLVKRTGEKVFLECVQDMDHENMFWYRQDPGLGLRLIYFSYDVKMKEKGDIPEGYSVSREKKERFSLILESASTNQTSMYLCASTEGTYEQYFGPGTRLTVT.

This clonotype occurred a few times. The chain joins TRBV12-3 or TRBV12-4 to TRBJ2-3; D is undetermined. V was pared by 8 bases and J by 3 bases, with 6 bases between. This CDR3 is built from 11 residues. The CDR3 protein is CASRKTDTQYF. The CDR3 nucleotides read TGTGCCAGCCGGAAAACAGATACGCAGTATTTT.

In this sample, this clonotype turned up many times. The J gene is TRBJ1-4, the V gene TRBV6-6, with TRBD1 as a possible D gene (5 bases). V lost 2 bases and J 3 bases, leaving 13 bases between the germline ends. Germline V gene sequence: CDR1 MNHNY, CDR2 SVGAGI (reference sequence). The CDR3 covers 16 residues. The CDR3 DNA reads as TGTGCCAGCAGTTACAAAGGGGATCCGGCTAATGAAAAACTGTTTTTT. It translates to CASSYKGDPANEKLFF.

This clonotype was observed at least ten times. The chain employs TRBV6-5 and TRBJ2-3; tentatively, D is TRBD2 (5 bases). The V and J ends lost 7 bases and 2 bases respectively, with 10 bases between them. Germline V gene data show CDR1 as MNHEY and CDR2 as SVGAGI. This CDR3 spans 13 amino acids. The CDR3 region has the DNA TGTGCCAGCACGAGGGAGTACACAGATACGCAGTATTTT. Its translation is CASTREYTDTQYF.

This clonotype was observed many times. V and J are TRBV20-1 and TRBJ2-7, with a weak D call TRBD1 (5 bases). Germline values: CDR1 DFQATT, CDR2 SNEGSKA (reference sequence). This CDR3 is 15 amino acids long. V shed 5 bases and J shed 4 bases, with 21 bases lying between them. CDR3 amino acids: CSAPTRGREMYEQYF. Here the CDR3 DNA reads TGCAGTGCTCCGACACGAGGCAGGGAAATGTACGAGCAGTACTTC.

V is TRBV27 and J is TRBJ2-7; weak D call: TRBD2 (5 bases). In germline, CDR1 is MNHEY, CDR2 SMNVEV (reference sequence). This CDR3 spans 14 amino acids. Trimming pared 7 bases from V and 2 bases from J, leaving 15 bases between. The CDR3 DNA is TGTGCCAGCACCAACGGCCCGGGAACCTACGAGCAGTACTTC. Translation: CASTNGPGTYEQYF.

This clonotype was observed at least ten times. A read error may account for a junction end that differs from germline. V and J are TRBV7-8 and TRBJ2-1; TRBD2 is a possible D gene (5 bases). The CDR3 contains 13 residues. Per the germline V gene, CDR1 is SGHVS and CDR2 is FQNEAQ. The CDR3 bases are TGTGCCAGCAGCTTAGAATTAATAGGGAGCCGGGTCTTC. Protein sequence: CASSLELIGSRVF.

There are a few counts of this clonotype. The CDR3 here is CASDLLAPGGCYEQYF. DNA for the CDR3: TGTGCCAGCGACTTACTTGCTCCGGGAGGATGTTACGAGCAGTACTTC. This rearrangement joins TRBV7-9 to TRBJ2-7, with TRBD2 matching over 7 bases. The V segment lost 8 bases and the J segment 4 bases; nucleotides outside the gene matches: 17. The CDR3 extends over 16 amino acids. The germline CDR1 and CDR2 sequences are SEHNR and FQNEAQ (reference sequence). Supplemented by reference TRBV7-9 and TRBJ2-7, the full variable domain reads DTGVSQNPRHKITKRGQNVTFRCDPISEHNRLYWYRQTLGQGPEFLTYFQNEAQLEKSRLLSDRFSAERPKGSFSTLEIQRTEQGDSAMYLCASDLLAPGGCYEQYFGPGTRLTVT.